This T cell receptor beta chain was retrieved from a study of shared clonotypes between healthy human individuals. Across the study: Donors had three CD4 naive, three CD4 memory, two CD8 naive and one CD8 memory plate apiece.

This table comes from immunoSEQ multiplex PCR, and its TCRdb copy is limited to in-frame clones, with some not included. The sample lists roughly 300,000 clones, 87% occurring once. As to this clone: Its antigen is unidentified.

Overall study findings and caveats: Researchers sampled blood only, noting tissue repertoires likely differ.

Trimming took 0 bases from V and 7 from J, leaving 8 bases between them. CDR1 is SGHTS, CDR2 YDEGEE, per germline. The CDR3 loop spans 13 amino acids. The TCR sequence derives from a man between 18 and 35 years old in good health. Material for sequencing was memory CD8+ T cells sorted from blood. Subset noted: CD45RO+ cells pooled with CCR7-negative TemRA cells. The rearrangement uses TRBV5-8 and TRBJ1-5; possible D gene TRBD1, 6 bases. Written as DNA, the CDR3 is TGTGCCAGCAGCTTGGCAGGGGACCAGCCCCAGCATTTT. As protein: CASSLAGDQPQHF.